This T cell receptor beta chain emerged from a study of lung T cells in sarcoidosis with Löfgren's syndrome. Study-wide background: Repertoire analyses centered on Löfgren's syndrome patients.

MiXCR, run by TCRdb on the reads, gives a single entry per CDR3 protein. The sample lists about 770 distinct CDR3 sequences, about 22% occurring once. Within the sample, this clonotype is large (0.1 to 1%). Its antigen remains unidentified. The CDR3 has 15 amino acids. Trimming stripped 5 bases from V and 2 bases from J, with 16 bases between. Looked up from germline, CDR1 is DFQATT and CDR2 is SNEGSKA (reference sequence). Study-wide points: TRBV2 was the preferred pairing partner of TRAV12-1, with similar CDR3s.

Source material: CD4+ T cells from PBMCs. The TCR originated in a human donor with sarcoidosis (Löfgren's syndrome or another form), or a control subject (not recorded which). J is TRBJ2-1 and V is TRBV20-1, with D possibly being TRBD2 (6 bases). CDR3 sequence (DNA): TGCAGTGCTCCCAGTGCGGGGAGCGCCTACAATGAGCAGTTCTTC. Its protein is CSAPSAGSAYNEQFF.